The source of this T cell receptor beta chain is a study of Graves' ophthalmopathy and Graves' hyperthyroidism. Whole-study findings and limits: Sensitivity of roughly 64% and specificity of less than 75% were achieved by the model that predicted ophthalmopathy progression. A roughly 80% specificity and 87.88% sensitivity were achieved by a 13-signature model that separated ophthalmopathy from stable hyperthyroidism. The majority of expanded thyroid clonotypes above 0.001 frequency also occurred in blood.

To note about this clonotype: The antigen is not known.

Amplified material comprised TCR beta CDR3 regions derived from RNA transcripts. The first round was an RT-PCR with HTBI primers, and the second round was a multiplex PCR. TCRdb re-called the multiplex PCR reads with MiXCR, one entry per CDR3 protein. In the table there are some 750,000 distinct CDR3 sequences, about 44% of which are singletons. The germline V and J ends were trimmed by 11 bases and 3 bases, with 20 bases remaining between them. The CDR3 totals 16 residues. Looked up from germline, CDR1 is SGHVS and CDR2 is FQNEAQ. Diagnosis relied on clinical symptoms, serum thyroxine, TRAb, thyroid ultrasound and orbital computed tomography.

The sequence derives from an adult man with Graves' ophthalmopathy. The V and J genes are TRBV7-8 and TRBJ1-6, with D unclear. Input material: peripheral blood. CDR3 coding DNA: TGTGCCTGGAGCCCGAAGGGAGGGAACTATAATTCACCCCTCCACTTT. Its translation is CAWSPKGGNYNSPLHF.